Each of the 5 T cell receptor beta chains below was sequenced from the same sample in a study of cytomegalovirus exposure and HLA in healthy donors (dated by TCRdb to about 2017). Library preparation employed the immunoSEQ multiplex PCR assay. For the multiplex PCR, a mixture combining 60 forward primers for TCR Vbeta segments and 13 reverse primers for TCR Jbeta segments was used. TCRdb's version of the immuneACCESS table is confined to in-frame rearrangements and falls short of the full clone set. An unresolved V gene accounts for under half of the shortfall where checked; the remainder is of unknown origin. The table for this sample lists 150,000 to 200,000 clones; 82% of them were counted only once. 0.098% of the sample is in the top ten clones. Source material: PBMCs. The receptors come from a boy aged 2-9 years in good health and CMV-seronegative.

This clone was seen only a few times. The chain couples TRBV7-2 to TRBJ2-1, with 10 bases fitting TRBD2. Germline CDR1 and CDR2: SGHTA and FQGNSA. The J segment lost 7 bases and the V segment lost 2 bases, leaving 5 bases of the junction unmatched. The CDR3 runs 15 residues. CDR3 sequence reads: CASSLWPSGGNEQFF. The CDR3, as DNA: TGTGCCAGCAGCTTATGGCCTAGCGGGGGTAATGAGCAGTTCTTC.

J is TRBJ2-5 and V is TRBV11-2; no definite D call. Looked up from germline, CDR1 is SGHAT and CDR2 is FQNNGV. The CDR3 is made up of 13 amino acids. Between the trimmed V and J ends, which lost 0 bases and 5 bases, there was a span of 7 bases. CDR3 in amino acids: CASSLDLEETQYF. The CDR3 DNA sequence: TGTGCCAGCAGCTTAGATCTCGAGGAGACCCAGTACTTC. The full variable domain, rest sourced from reference TRBV11-2 and TRBJ2-5, is EAGVAQSPRYKIIEKRQSVAFWCNPISGHATLYWYQQILGQGPKLLIQFQNNGVVDDSQLPKDRFSAERLKGVDSTLKIQPAKLEDSAVYLCASSLDLEETQYFGPGTRLLVL.

The chain has TRBV7-2 and TRBJ1-6; TRBD1 is a possible D gene (5 bases). Germline V gives CDR1 SGHTA, CDR2 FQGNSA. V dropped 1 base and J dropped 10 bases, with 17 bases sitting between them. The CDR3 length is 16 residues. In DNA, the CDR3 is TGTGCCAGCAGCTTAGTTCGGCGGGGACCCTTCTCACCCCTCCACTTT. Its protein product is CASSLVRRGPFSPLHF.

The V gene is TRBV29-1, the J gene TRBJ1-2; a weak D match, TRBD1 (6 bases). Germline V lookup: CDR1 SQVTM, CDR2 ANQGSEA. The CDR3 has 16 amino acids. The germline V and J ends were trimmed by 7 bases and 1 base, with 22 bases remaining between them. The CDR3 here is CSARATSRGHNYGYTF. In DNA, the CDR3 is TGCAGCGCGCGGGCAACGAGCAGGGGACATAACTATGGCTACACCTTC.

This clone is a singleton in its sample. The chain is built from TRBV9 and TRBJ2-3; D is undetermined. Germline V CDR1 and CDR2: SGDLS, YYNGEE. V gave up 3 bases and J gave up 2 bases, with 13 bases separating them. There are 15 residues in the CDR3. CDR3 in amino acids: CASSGATDSTDTQYF. DNA for the CDR3: TGTGCCAGCAGCGGAGCGACCGACTCCACAGATACGCAGTATTTT.